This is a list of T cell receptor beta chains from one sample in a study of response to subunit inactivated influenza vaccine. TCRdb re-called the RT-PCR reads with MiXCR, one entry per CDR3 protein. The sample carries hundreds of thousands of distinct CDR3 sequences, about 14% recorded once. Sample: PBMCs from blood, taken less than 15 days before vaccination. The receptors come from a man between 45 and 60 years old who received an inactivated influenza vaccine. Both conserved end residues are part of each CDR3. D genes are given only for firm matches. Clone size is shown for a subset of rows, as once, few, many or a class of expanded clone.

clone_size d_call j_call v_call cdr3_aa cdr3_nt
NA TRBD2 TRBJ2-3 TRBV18 CASSPNGRADTQYF TGTGCCAGCTCACCGAACGGGAGGGCTGATACGCAGTATTTT
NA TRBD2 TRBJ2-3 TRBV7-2 CASSSRTSGTRTDTQYF TGTGCCAGCAGCTCGCGGACTAGCGGGACTCGCACAGATACGCAGTATTTT
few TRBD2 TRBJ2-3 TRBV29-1 CSVLLAGGRTDTQYF TGCAGCGTCCTACTAGCGGGGGGGAGAACAGATACGCAGTATTTT
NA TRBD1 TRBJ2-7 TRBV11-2 CASSLEGGDRVKVYEQYF TGTGCCAGCAGCTTAGAGGGGGGGGACAGGGTGAAGGTCTACGAGCAGTACTTC
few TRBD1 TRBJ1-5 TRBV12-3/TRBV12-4 CASRQGGGNQPQHF TGTGCCAGCAGGCAAGGGGGCGGCAATCAGCCCCAGCATTTT
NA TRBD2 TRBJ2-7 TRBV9 CASSAAAGGTYEQYF TGTGCCAGCAGCGCCGCGGCGGGGGGGACCTACGAGCAGTACTTC
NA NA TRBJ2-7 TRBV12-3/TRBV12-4 CASSFNRAEQYF TGTGCCAGCAGTTTCAACAGGGCCGAGCAGTACTTC
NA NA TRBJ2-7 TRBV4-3 CASSQVQLPLNEQYF TGCGCCAGCAGCCAAGTTCAACTCCCGCTGAACGAGCAGTACTTC
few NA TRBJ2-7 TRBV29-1 CSVEGSPEQYF TGCAGCGTTGAGGGCAGCCCGGAGCAGTACTTC
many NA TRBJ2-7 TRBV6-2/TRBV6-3 CASSFRRNFYEQYF TGTGCCAGCAGTTTTCGCAGAAACTTCTACGAGCAGTACTTC